This T cell receptor (beta chain) came from a study of T cells after yellow fever vaccination. Study-wide background: The authors prepared low-cell-number fractions using SMART-Seq v4 Ultra Low Input.

This clonotype turned up a few times. Its antigen is not identified. Study-wide findings and caveats: Contamination of FACS-sorted repertoires by abundant clonotypes from the bulk population could occur. Subsequent to the booster, the majority of primary-vaccination clones reappeared (approximately 95% CD4, 88% CD8).

Template switching with 5'RACE generated the TCR cDNA and added a universal primer site and UMIs. TCRdb passed the 5' RACE reads through MiXCR, listing each CDR3 protein once. The table lists tens of thousands of distinct CDR3 sequences, around 7.8% of them singletons. Germline V gives CDR1 SEHNR, CDR2 FQNEAQ (reference sequence). This CDR3 has 16 amino acids. V lost 5 bases and J 0 bases, leaving 14 bases between the germline ends. The source is a man aged 18 to 35 who received the YFV17D yellow fever vaccine. The V gene is TRBV7-9, the J gene TRBJ1-3; D possibly corresponds to TRBD1 (6 bases). The sequencing here drew on CD8+ T cells sorted from PBMCs, taken around 10 days after the first yellow fever vaccination. The CDR3 bases are TGTGCCAGCAGCCCGCCCGACAGGCTCTCTGGAAACACCATATATTTT. Amino acids: CASSPPDRLSGNTIYF. The full variable domain, completed using reference TRBV7-9 and TRBJ1-3, is DTGVSQNPRHKITKRGQNVTFRCDPISEHNRLYWYRQTLGQGPEFLTYFQNEAQLEKSRLLSDRFSAERPKGSFSTLEIQRTEQGDSAMYLCASSPPDRLSGNTIYFGEGSWLTVV.